What follows are 30 T cell receptor beta chains derived from one specimen sequenced in a study of blood T cell repertoires in COVID-19. This table comes from immunoSEQ multiplex PCR, and its TCRdb copy is limited to in-frame clones, with some not included. The table lists under 200,000 clones, about three quarters of them singletons. The sample taken for sequencing was peripheral blood. Every receptor here comes from a man in his sixties with acute or convalescent COVID-19.

This sequence joins TRBV27 and TRBJ2-1, with D unclear. Trimming took 5 bases from V and 4 from J, leaving 3 bases between them. Looked up from germline, CDR1 is MNHEY and CDR2 is SMNVEV (reference sequence). This CDR3 spans 11 amino acids. Here the CDR3 DNA reads TGTGCCAGCAGTCTATACAATGAGCAGTTCTTC. Translating gives CASSLYNEQFF.

The chain links TRBV19 to TRBJ2-2, with TRBD2 matching over 12 bases. V dropped 7 bases and J dropped 5; count of bases not matched to a gene: 8. This CDR3 comprises 16 residues. Germline V gene data show CDR1 as LNHDA and CDR2 as SQIVND (reference sequence). DNA of the CDR3: TGTGCCAGTAAAGGCCTAGCGGGGGGGCCGACCGGGGAGCTGTTTTTT. As protein: CASKGLAGGPTGELFF. Together with reference TRBV19 and TRBJ2-2, the CDR3 gives the full variable domain: DGGITQSPKYLFRKEGQNVTLSCEQNLNHDAMYWYRQDPGQGLRLIYYSQIVNDFQKGDIAEGYSVSREKKESFPLTVTSAQKNPTAFYLCASKGLAGGPTGELFFGEGSRLTVL.

In its sample, this clone was seen once. This sequence joins TRBV30 and TRBJ1-2; no firm D call. Germline CDR1 and CDR2: GTSNPN and SVGIG (reference sequence). The CDR3 sequence is 13 residues long. The V and J ends lost 3 bases and 4 bases respectively, with 12 bases between them. The CDR3 coding sequence is TGTGCCTGGAGCCAAGACATTTTCTATGGCTACACCTTC. It encodes CAWSQDIFYGYTF. The whole variable domain, filled in from reference TRBV30 and TRBJ1-2, reads SQTIHQWPATLVQPVGSPLSLECTVEGTSNPNLYWYRQAAGRGLQLLFYSVGIGQISSEVPQNLSASRPQDRQFILSSKKLLLSDSGFYLCAWSQDIFYGYTFGSGTRLTVV.

This clone has only a few counts. V usage is TRBV25-1 and J usage is TRBJ1-1, with D maybe TRBD1 (5 bases). Trimming left V 5 bases short and J 4 bases short, with 11 bases between. The germline gives CDR1 MGHDK, CDR2 SYGVNS. There are 13 residues in the CDR3. The CDR3 here is CASSSQGITEAFF. The CDR3 DNA is TGTGCCAGCAGTTCCCAGGGTATCACTGAAGCTTTCTTT.

The chain couples TRBV6-5 to TRBJ1-4; D might be TRBD1 (5 bases). CDR3 length equals 14 residues. V was pared by 4 bases and J by 8 bases, with 14 bases between. Germline assignment: CDR1 MNHEY and CDR2 SVGAGI. The chain's CDR3 is CASSFSTVSEKLFF. For the CDR3, the DNA is TGTGCCAGCAGTTTTTCGACAGTATCAGAAAAACTGTTTTTT.

This clone was seen a handful of times. The chain recombines TRBV5-6 with TRBJ1-6, with TRBD1 as a possible D gene (5 bases). This CDR3 has 16 amino acids. V lost 0 bases and J 5 bases, leaving 12 bases between the germline ends. Germline values: CDR1 SGHDT, CDR2 YYEEEE. CDR3 DNA sequence: TGTGCCAGCAGCTTGGGGCAGGGTAGTAATAATTCACCCCTCCACTTT. Encoded protein: CASSLGQGSNNSPLHF.

This clone was observed once. The chain joins TRBV5-5 to TRBJ2-7; 7 bases match TRBD2. Germline CDR1 reads SGHKS; CDR2 reads YYEKEE (reference sequence). The ends lost 3 bases at V and 0 bases at J; junction bases unmatched: 3. This CDR3 contains 14 residues. This CDR3 reads CASSYGTNSYEQYF. CDR3 sequence (DNA): TGTGCCAGCAGCTACGGGACTAACTCCTACGAGCAGTACTTC.

This chain connects TRBV5-6 to TRBJ2-1; the D gene is possibly TRBD1 (7 bases). V lost 4 bases, J lost 8 bases, and 19 bases lay in between. The CDR3 contains 15 residues. The germline gives CDR1 SGHDT, CDR2 YYEEEE. Here the CDR3 reads CASSGGQGGYHEQFF. CDR3 in DNA: TGTGCCAGCAGCGGGGGCCAGGGGGGATACCATGAGCAGTTCTTC.

The chain carries TRBV27 and TRBJ2-2; possible D gene TRBD1, 5 bases. This CDR3 region has 14 residues. V lost 2 bases to trimming and J lost 6 bases, with 10 bases between them. CDR1 and CDR2 (germline): MNHEY, SMNVEV (reference sequence). The CDR3 sequence: CASSLGAWAGELFF. CDR3 nucleotides: TGTGCCAGCAGTTTAGGGGCCTGGGCCGGGGAGCTGTTTTTT.

V gene TRBV5-1 combines with J gene TRBJ2-5, with D maybe TRBD1 (7 bases). The CDR3 has 14 amino acids. The germline gives CDR1 SGHRS, CDR2 YFSETQ. V dropped 3 bases and J dropped 4 bases, with 13 bases sitting between them. The DNA of the CDR3 is TGCGCCAGCAGCTGGTCAGGGGGGCCAGAGACCCAGTACTTC. Protein: CASSWSGGPETQYF.

The chain recombines TRBV7-2 with TRBJ1-2; D may be TRBD1 (5 bases). In germline, CDR1 is SGHTA, CDR2 FQGNSA. Trimming took 2 bases from V and 0 from J, leaving 10 bases between them. The CDR3 loop spans 15 amino acids. The CDR3 loop is CASSLRGSTNYGYTF. In nucleotides, the CDR3 is TGTGCCAGCAGCTTACGGGGGTCCACTAACTATGGCTACACCTTC.

V usage is TRBV2 and J usage is TRBJ1-2; TRBD1 aligns across 8 bases. Germline CDR1 and CDR2: SNHLY and FYNNEI. The CDR3 totals 14 residues. V lost 4 bases, J lost 4 bases, and 5 bases stayed unmatched. CDR3: CASSAGTGSYGYTF. The CDR3 coding sequence is TGTGCCAGCAGTGCGGGGACAGGTTCCTATGGCTACACCTTC.

The CDR3 DNA is TGTGCCAGTACCGCACAGGGGAGCAATCAGCCCCAGCATTTT. It encodes CASTAQGSNQPQHF. The chain employs TRBV19 and TRBJ1-5; 7 bases match TRBD1. The V segment lost 7 bases and the J segment 1 base; nucleotides outside the gene matches: 4. There are 14 residues in the CDR3. Germline lookup yields CDR1 LNHDA and CDR2 SQIVND (reference sequence).

The V and J genes are TRBV6-1 and TRBJ1-5; 7 nucleotides match TRBD1. CDR3 length: 14 amino acids. Germline assignment: CDR1 MNHNS and CDR2 SASEGT. V gave up 0 bases and J gave up 4 bases; unmatched junction bases: 0. As DNA, the CDR3 is TGTGCCAGCAGTGAAGCGGGACAGAATCAGCCCCAGCATTTT. Its translation: CASSEAGQNQPQHF.

This chain connects TRBV6-5 to TRBJ1-2; TRBD1 matches 8 bases. Germline CDR1 reads MNHEY; CDR2 reads SVGAGI. CDR3 length: 14 residues. V shed 8 bases and J 8 bases; nucleotides not matched to a gene: 13. This CDR3 reads CASSLTTGAGGYTF. In DNA form, the CDR3 reads TGTGCCAGCTCCCTCACGACAGGGGCGGGGGGCTACACCTTC.

The chain is built from TRBV9 and TRBJ1-2; 11 bases agree with TRBD1. The V gene's germline CDR1 is SGDLS and CDR2 YYNGEE. V dropped 3 bases and J dropped 5; count of bases not matched to a gene: 3. The length of the CDR3 is 14 residues. As DNA, the CDR3 is TGTGCCAGCAGCGAGGGACAGGGGGATTATGGCTACACCTTC. Amino acids: CASSEGQGDYGYTF.

The chain combines TRBV9 with TRBJ2-7; 8 nucleotides match TRBD1. The CDR3 totals 15 residues. J was trimmed by 0 bases and V by 4 bases; bases with no gene match: 6. Per the germline V gene, CDR1 is SGDLS and CDR2 is YYNGEE. The CDR3 here is CASSTGQGPSYEQYF. Written as DNA, the CDR3 is TGTGCCAGCAGCACAGGACAGGGCCCCTCCTACGAGCAGTACTTC.

The chain links TRBV14 to TRBJ2-1, with a possible D match to TRBD2 (7 bases). The germline V and J ends were trimmed by 0 bases and 1 base, with 13 bases remaining between them. The CDR3 covers 17 residues. In germline, CDR1 is SGHDN, CDR2 FVKESK. The CDR3 region is CASSQDGGPWSYNEQFF. Here the CDR3 DNA reads TGTGCCAGCAGCCAAGACGGGGGGCCTTGGTCCTACAATGAGCAGTTCTTC. Full variable domain (outside the CDR3, taken from reference TRBV14 and TRBJ2-1): EAGVTQFPSHSVIEKGQTVTLRCDPISGHDNLYWYRRVMGKEIKFLLHFVKESKQDESGMPNNRFLAERTGGTYSTLKVQPAELEDSGVYFCASSQDGGPWSYNEQFFGPGTRLTVL.

The rearrangement joins TRBV6-2 or TRBV6-3 to TRBJ2-3; the match to TRBD2 covers 7 bases. Germline V lookup: CDR1 MNHEY, CDR2 SVGEGT. The CDR3 runs to 16 residues. V trimming: 2 bases; J trimming: 0 bases; junction bases outside the gene matches: 5. CDR3 residues: CASSYDSRGSTDTQYF. CDR3 coding DNA: TGTGCCAGCAGTTACGACTCGCGGGGGAGCACAGATACGCAGTATTTT.

The chain uses TRBV5-4 and TRBJ2-6; TRBD1 is a possible D gene (5 bases). Trimming pared 6 bases from V and 1 base from J, leaving 5 bases between. Germline loops: CDR1 SGHNT, CDR2 YYREEE (reference sequence). CDR3 length equals 13 residues. The CDR3 spells CASTGSGANVLTF. The CDR3 DNA is TGTGCCAGCACAGGGTCTGGGGCCAACGTCCTGACTTTC.

The J gene is TRBJ2-3, the V gene TRBV7-3, with a tentative D call TRBD2 (6 bases). Germline assignment: CDR1 SGHTA and CDR2 FQGTGA. This CDR3 has 15 residues. Trimming removed 5 bases from V and 2 bases from J, with 14 bases in between. CDR3 region: CASSATSRPTDTQYF. As DNA, the CDR3 is TGTGCCAGCAGCGCGACTAGTAGACCCACAGATACGCAGTATTTT.

The chain uses TRBV6-5 and TRBJ2-5; 9 bases agree with TRBD1. Germline-derived CDR1 and CDR2 are MNHEY and SVGAGI. V was clipped by 5 bases and J by 5 bases; unmatched bases: 6. The CDR3 length is 14 residues. CDR3 DNA sequence: TGTGCCAGCAGTCCCGGACAGGGGAGGGAGACCCAGTACTTC. This codes for CASSPGQGRETQYF.

The chain uses TRBV29-1 and TRBJ2-2, with 8 bases lining up with TRBD1. The germline CDR1 and CDR2 sequences are SQVTM and ANQGSEA. This CDR3 has 13 amino acids. With V trimmed by 4 bases and J by 6 bases, 4 bases remained unmatched. This CDR3 is CSVGQGSPGELFF. The DNA for the CDR3 is TGCAGCGTTGGACAGGGGAGTCCCGGGGAGCTGTTTTTT.

This rearrangement joins TRBV29-1 to TRBJ2-5; D call uncertain. V was trimmed by 2 bases and J by 3 bases, leaving 16 bases between them. The CDR3 is 15 residues long. Germline-derived CDR1 and CDR2 are SQVTM and ANQGSEA. The CDR3 here is CSVELVQHQKETQYF. CDR3 DNA: TGCAGCGTTGAATTGGTTCAACACCAAAAAGAGACCCAGTACTTC.

The chain combines TRBV30 with TRBJ1-2, with TRBD1 matching 9 bases. CDR1 GTSNPN and CDR2 SVGIG come from the germline V gene (reference sequence). V gave up 3 bases and J gave up 8 bases; unmatched junction bases: 4. CDR3 size: 12 residues. The CDR3 loop is CAWRAGTGGYTF. For the CDR3, the DNA is TGTGCCTGGAGGGCCGGGACAGGGGGCTACACCTTC.

This rearrangement joins TRBV9 to TRBJ1-2; D ambiguous. CDR1 and CDR2 from the germline V gene are SGDLS and YYNGEE. The CDR3 covers 14 residues. With 7 bases removed from V and 1 base from J, the gap between germline ends came to 14 bases. The CDR3 protein is CASGEGVGNYGYTF. Written as DNA, the CDR3 is TGTGCCAGCGGGGAGGGAGTGGGTAACTATGGCTACACCTTC.

The chain is built from TRBV20-1 and TRBJ2-7; 10 positions match TRBD1. The CDR3 is 15 residues long. Germline assignment: CDR1 DFQATT and CDR2 SNEGSKA (reference sequence). The junction had 9 bases not matched to a gene; V was cut back by 3 bases and J by 4 bases. The DNA for the CDR3 is TGCAGTGCTAGTACCCGGGACAGGGGTAGGTACGAGCAGTACTTC. It specifies CSASTRDRGRYEQYF.

The V call is TRBV19, the J call TRBJ1-2; tentative D call: TRBD1 (5 bases). CDR1 is LNHDA and CDR2 is SQIVND in the germline V gene (reference sequence). Deletions cut 3 bases from V and 7 bases from J, with 12 bases between. The CDR3 is made up of 13 amino acids. In DNA form, the CDR3 reads TGTGCCAGTAGTATCAAGCCAGGGTCTGGCTACACCTTC. Its protein product is CASSIKPGSGYTF.

The genes are TRBV3-1 (or the pseudogene TRBV3-2) and TRBJ2-5; 8 bases line up with TRBD2. This CDR3 contains 19 residues. V lost 0 bases, J lost 0 bases, and 12 bases stayed unmatched. Per germline, CDR1 LGHDT and CDR2 YNNKEL (reference sequence). CDR3 sequence reads: CASSQDPLGAGEYQETQYF. CDR3 nucleotides: TGTGCCAGCAGCCAAGATCCCCTGGGAGCGGGGGAGTACCAAGAGACCCAGTACTTC.

The V call is TRBV27, the J call TRBJ1-1, with 7 nucleotides matching TRBD1. J gave up 4 bases and V 6 bases, and 5 bases lay outside the gene matches. The CDR3 is 13 residues long. Germline V gene lookup returns CDR1 MNHEY and CDR2 SMNVEV (reference sequence). The CDR3: CASSPRGSTEAFF. The CDR3 nucleotides read TGTGCCAGCAGCCCCAGGGGGAGCACTGAAGCTTTCTTT.